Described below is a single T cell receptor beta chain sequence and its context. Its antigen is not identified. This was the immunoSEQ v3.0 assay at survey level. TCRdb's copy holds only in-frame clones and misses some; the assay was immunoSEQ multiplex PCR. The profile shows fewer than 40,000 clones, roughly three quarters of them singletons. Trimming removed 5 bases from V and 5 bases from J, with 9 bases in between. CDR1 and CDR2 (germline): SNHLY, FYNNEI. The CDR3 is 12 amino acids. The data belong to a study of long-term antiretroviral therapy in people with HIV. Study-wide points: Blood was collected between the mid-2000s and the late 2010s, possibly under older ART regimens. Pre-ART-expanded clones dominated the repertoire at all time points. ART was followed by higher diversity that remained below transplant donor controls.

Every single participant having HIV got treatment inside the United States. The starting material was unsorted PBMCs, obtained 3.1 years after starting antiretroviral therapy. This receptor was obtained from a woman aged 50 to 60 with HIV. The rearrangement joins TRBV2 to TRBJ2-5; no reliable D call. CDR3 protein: CASSFLGETQYF. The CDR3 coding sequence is TGTGCCAGCAGTTTTCTAGGGGAGACCCAGTACTTC.